The present T cell receptor beta chain was sequenced within a study of blood T cell repertoires in COVID-19. As for the study in general: In each case, the material was cDNA or gDNA derived from T cells, B-cell-depleted T cells, or PBMCs.

TCRdb's copy holds only in-frame clones and misses some; the assay was immunoSEQ multiplex PCR. In the table there are about 270,000 clones, more than 85% of which are singletons. Cohorts were based on clinical histories the participants reported. Up to 2 weeks before entering the study, exposed participants had met a COVID-19 case. This CDR3 contains 15 residues. Germline V gives CDR1 LNHDA, CDR2 SQIVND (reference sequence). With 3 bases clipped from V and 1 base from J, the junction kept 1 base outside the gene matches. In regard to this clone: Additional DNA sequences in this sample encode the identical CDR3.

The specimen sequenced was PBMCs or T cells enriched from blood (not recorded which). V usage is TRBV19 and J usage is TRBJ1-3; 9 bases line up with TRBD1. The source of this sequence is a man in his forties or fifties who had been exposed to COVID-19. The CDR3 DNA reads TGTGCCAGTAGTATCGGGACAGGGTCTGGAAACACCATATATTTT. Its protein is CASSIGTGSGNTIYF. Together with reference TRBV19 and TRBJ1-3, the CDR3 gives the full variable domain: DGGITQSPKYLFRKEGQNVTLSCEQNLNHDAMYWYRQDPGQGLRLIYYSQIVNDFQKGDIAEGYSVSREKKESFPLTVTSAQKNPTAFYLCASSIGTGSGNTIYFGEGSWLTVV.